One and the same sample provided the 29 T cell receptor beta chains below, sequenced in a study of graft-versus-host responses after intestinal transplantation. The antigens of these receptors remain unknown. Sequencing was performed with immunoSEQ multiplex PCR; in TCRdb, only in-frame clones are kept and a portion is missing. The data contain some 87,000 clones, roughly 93% of them singletons. The specimen was unstimulated CD8+ T cells sorted from spleen or lymph node cells, collected before transplant. The receptors originated from a human donor who was the organ donor for an intestinal transplant.

This clone was counted a single time. This chain joins TRBV28 and TRBJ2-3, with 8 bases that match TRBD2. Germline-derived CDR1 and CDR2 are MDHEN and SYDVKM. The V and J ends lost 6 bases and 0 bases, in that order; junction bases with no gene match: 5. The CDR3 sequence is 15 residues long. The chain's CDR3 is CASSLLAASTDTQYF. As DNA, the CDR3 is TGTGCCAGCAGCTTACTAGCGGCTAGCACAGATACGCAGTATTTT.

V and J are TRBV29-1 and TRBJ1-2, with 7 bases fitting TRBD1. Germline values: CDR1 SQVTM, CDR2 ANQGSEA. The CDR3 sequence is 12 residues long. Trimming at V came to 6 bases and at J to 10 bases, leaving 11 bases not matched to a gene. DNA of the CDR3: TGCAGCGTCGAGCCCGAAACAGGGGCCTACACCTTC. This gives the protein CSVEPETGAYTF.

This clone was detected only once. This chain joins TRBV7-9 and TRBJ1-1; 8 bases fit TRBD1. Germline V gives CDR1 SEHNR, CDR2 FQNEAQ (reference sequence). The V and J ends lost 5 bases and 5 bases, in that order; junction bases with no gene match: 10. The CDR3 extends over 15 amino acids. CDR3 nucleotides: TGTGCCAGCAGCCTACAGCCCGGGACAGGTACTGAAGCTTTCTTT. Its translation is CASSLQPGTGTEAFF.

The chain has TRBV19 and TRBJ2-3; 8 bases are a match to TRBD2. This CDR3 is built from 16 residues. V dropped 3 bases and J dropped 3; count of bases not matched to a gene: 8. Germline CDR1 is LNHDA and CDR2 is SQIVND (reference sequence). The CDR3 reads CASSMDREGRTDTQYF. The CDR3, as DNA: TGTGCCAGTAGTATGGATCGGGAGGGGAGGACAGATACGCAGTATTTT.

The gene calls are TRBV9 and TRBJ2-7, with 7 bases fitting TRBD2. V was clipped by 3 bases and J by 4 bases; unmatched bases: 7. This CDR3 contains 14 residues. Germline V gene lookup returns CDR1 SGDLS and CDR2 YYNGEE. The CDR3 reads CASSGGGRPYEQYF. The CDR3 bases are TGTGCCAGCAGCGGGGGGGGTCGGCCGTACGAGCAGTACTTC.

Comment on this clone: At one end, the junction sequence differs from germline, possibly due to a read error. The genes are TRBV7-7 and TRBJ2-1, with 8 nucleotides matching TRBD2. The CDR3 runs to 15 residues. Germline values: CDR1 SSHAT, CDR2 FNYEAQ (reference sequence). CDR3 loop: CASSPGLASYNEQFF. The CDR3, as DNA: TGTGCTAGCAGCCCCGGACTAGCTTCCTACAATGAGCAGTTCTTC.

The chain has TRBV28 and TRBJ2-7, with D possibly TRBD2 on 5 matching bases. The germline gives CDR1 MDHEN, CDR2 SYDVKM. This CDR3 comprises 14 residues. The ends were cut back, 3 bases at V and 4 bases at J, with 13 bases in the middle. The CDR3 sequence: CASSFRGVSYEQYF. As DNA, the CDR3 is TGTGCCAGCAGTTTCCGGGGAGTATCTTACGAGCAGTACTTC.

The chain links TRBV6-5 to TRBJ2-1, with 12 bases aligning to TRBD2. This CDR3 comprises 14 residues. The germline CDR1 and CDR2 sequences are MNHEY and SVGAGI. V was pared by 6 bases and J by 9 bases, with 6 bases of the junction left unmatched. The CDR3 spells CASRVLAGGSEQFF. In DNA form, the CDR3 reads TGTGCCAGCAGGGTCCTAGCGGGAGGGAGTGAGCAGTTCTTC.

The chain has TRBV7-9 and TRBJ2-5, with D possibly matching TRBD1 (7 bases). The CDR3 is 14 residues long. V was shortened by 5 bases and J by 4 bases, with 14 bases between the two germline ends. Germline V CDR1 and CDR2: SEHNR, FQNEAQ (reference sequence). CDR3 region: CASSGIQGGETQYF. The DNA for the CDR3 is TGTGCCAGCAGCGGAATTCAGGGGGGAGAGACCCAGTACTTC.

CDR3 amino acids: CASTEGSSNQPQHF. In nucleotides, the CDR3 is TGTGCCAGCACCGAGGGCAGCAGCAATCAGCCCCAGCATTTT. The chain joins TRBV7-8 to TRBJ1-5, with D hard to call. This CDR3 spans 14 amino acids. Trimming took 7 bases from V and 1 from J, leaving 11 bases between them. Germline lookup yields CDR1 SGHVS and CDR2 FQNEAQ.

V is TRBV6-5 and J is TRBJ2-3, with D perhaps TRBD2 (5 bases). Per the germline V gene, CDR1 is MNHEY and CDR2 is SVGAGI. Deletions cut 3 bases from V and 10 bases from J, with 14 bases between. The CDR3 has 13 amino acids. CDR3 DNA: TGTGCCAGCAGTTATCTGGAAGCTAGCTCGCAGTATTTT. Translated: CASSYLEASSQYF.

This clone was detected only once. The genes are TRBV27 and TRBJ2-3; 8 bases align to TRBD2. There are 14 residues in the CDR3. J lost 6 bases, V lost 3 bases, and 5 bases had no gene match. The germline gives CDR1 MNHEY, CDR2 SMNVEV (reference sequence). CDR3 residues: CASSLGGGRDTQYF. CDR3 bases: TGTGCCAGCAGTTTGGGCGGCGGGAGGGATACGCAGTATTTT.

This chain uses TRBV4-3 with TRBJ1-1, with D uncertain. Germline assignment: CDR1 LGHNA and CDR2 YSLEER. The CDR3 covers 17 residues. V lost 0 bases, J lost 0 bases, and 14 bases lay in between. CDR3 DNA: TGCGCCAGCAGCCAAGAATCTATGAGAGGCATGAACACTGAAGCTTTCTTT. Its protein is CASSQESMRGMNTEAFF.

The rearrangement uses TRBV27 and TRBJ2-1; TRBD2 aligns across 7 bases. CDR3 length: 14 residues. Germline CDR1 reads MNHEY; CDR2 reads SMNVEV (reference sequence). V was clipped by 5 bases and J by 4 bases; unmatched bases: 5. The chain's CDR3 is CASSELAAYNEQFF. CDR3 coding DNA: TGTGCCAGCAGTGAGCTAGCGGCTTACAATGAGCAGTTCTTC.

The chain carries TRBV5-4 and TRBJ2-7; TRBD2 might be the D (6 bases). In germline, CDR1 is SGHNT, CDR2 YYREEE (reference sequence). V was shortened by 4 bases and J by 3 bases, with 11 bases between the two germline ends. The CDR3 is 13 amino acids. The CDR3 reads CASSPGLYYEQYF. CDR3 nucleotides: TGTGCCAGCAGCCCGGGACTGTACTACGAGCAGTACTTC.

The rearrangement joins TRBV27 to TRBJ2-7; 8 nucleotides align to TRBD2. The CDR3 spans 15 residues. J gave up 6 bases and V 6 bases, and 13 bases lay outside the gene matches. The germline gives CDR1 MNHEY, CDR2 SMNVEV (reference sequence). CDR3 in amino acids: CASRGPGLGPREQYF. Written as DNA, the CDR3 is TGTGCCAGCAGAGGACCGGGACTAGGACCTCGCGAGCAGTACTTC.

With respect to this clone: This CDR3 is also generated by other DNA sequences in the sample. The chain couples TRBV2 to TRBJ2-5; D is possibly TRBD1 (5 bases). V was clipped by 6 bases and J by 4 bases, with 12 bases between them. The CDR3 consists of 13 residues. Per the germline V gene, CDR1 is SNHLY and CDR2 is FYNNEI. CDR3 sequence reads: CASREIGAETQYF. CDR3 DNA: TGTGCCAGCAGGGAAATAGGGGCAGAGACCCAGTACTTC.

This chain uses TRBV7-9 with TRBJ2-3; 9 nucleotides line up with TRBD2. J gave up 5 bases and V 3 bases, and 6 bases lay outside the gene matches. This CDR3 spans 15 amino acids. CDR1 and CDR2 from the germline V gene are SEHNR and FQNEAQ (reference sequence). The CDR3 sequence is CASSFSGSGGDTQYF. CDR3 nucleotides: TGTGCCAGCAGCTTTAGCGGGAGCGGGGGAGATACGCAGTATTTT. Combining the CDR3 with reference TRBV7-9 and TRBJ2-3 gives the whole variable domain DTGVSQNPRHKITKRGQNVTFRCDPISEHNRLYWYRQTLGQGPEFLTYFQNEAQLEKSRLLSDRFSAERPKGSFSTLEIQRTEQGDSAMYLCASSFSGSGGDTQYFGPGTRLTVL.

The rearrangement uses TRBV7-9 and TRBJ2-1, with D tentatively TRBD1 (6 bases). V shed 6 bases and J shed 12 bases, with 9 bases lying between them. The CDR3 loop spans 10 amino acids. Germline V gives CDR1 SEHNR, CDR2 FQNEAQ (reference sequence). CDR3 DNA sequence: TGTGCCAGCAGGGGGGCTGGGCAGTTCTTC. Encoded protein: CASRGAGQFF. Combining the CDR3 with reference TRBV7-9 and TRBJ2-1 gives the whole variable domain DTGVSQNPRHKITKRGQNVTFRCDPISEHNRLYWYRQTLGQGPEFLTYFQNEAQLEKSRLLSDRFSAERPKGSFSTLEIQRTEQGDSAMYLCASRGAGQFFGPGTRLTVL.

This clone was seen only a few times. The chain carries TRBV5-1 and TRBJ2-3; D is possibly TRBD2 (7 bases). The CDR3 is 15 amino acids. V lost 0 bases to trimming and J lost 3 bases, with 11 bases between them. The germline V gene has CDR1 SGHRS and CDR2 YFSETQ. In DNA form, the CDR3 reads TGCGCCAGCAGCTTGGGGGGGGGCGGGACAGATACGCAGTATTTT. It is translated as CASSLGGGGTDTQYF.

The rearrangement uses TRBV27 and TRBJ2-7, with 8 bases aligning to TRBD1. CDR1 and CDR2 (germline): MNHEY, SMNVEV (reference sequence). This CDR3 has 16 residues. J was trimmed by 7 bases and V by 3 bases; bases with no gene match: 14. The CDR3 region has the DNA TGTGCCAGCAGTTTCCTCCACGGACAGGGTGTCCGGGAGCAGTACTTC. This codes for CASSFLHGQGVREQYF.

CDR3 DNA: TGCAGCGCGGGGCCTGGACAGGACAACGAAGCTTTCTTT. Translating it yields CSAGPGQDNEAFF. The chain employs TRBV29-1 and TRBJ1-1; 7 bases match TRBD1. The junction had 13 bases not matched to a gene; V was cut back by 7 bases and J by 8 bases. The CDR3 has 13 amino acids. Germline lookup yields CDR1 SQVTM and CDR2 ANQGSEA. Full variable domain (outside the CDR3, taken from reference TRBV29-1 and TRBJ1-1): SAVISQKPSRDICQRGTSLTIQCQVDSQVTMMFWYRQQPGQSLTLIATANQGSEATYESGFVIDKFPISRPNLTFSTLTVSNMSPEDSSIYLCSAGPGQDNEAFFGQGTRLTVV.

The chain joins TRBV28 to TRBJ2-2; D not resolved. The germline V gene has CDR1 MDHEN and CDR2 SYDVKM. The CDR3 is made up of 14 amino acids. V dropped 0 bases and J dropped 3 bases, with 5 bases sitting between them. The DNA of the CDR3 is TGTGCCAGCAGTTTATGGGCGGACACCGGGGAGCTGTTTTTT. Protein: CASSLWADTGELFF.

The rearrangement joins TRBV19 to TRBJ1-5, with TRBD1 as a possible D gene (5 bases). The germline gives CDR1 LNHDA, CDR2 SQIVND (reference sequence). The CDR3 covers 12 residues. Between the trimmed V and J ends, which lost 1 base and 9 bases, there was a span of 7 bases. For the CDR3, the DNA is TGTGCCAGTAGTATAGGGGGCATGCCCCAGCATTTT. Translated, it gives CASSIGGMPQHF.

A single count supports this clone. V gene TRBV19 combines with J gene TRBJ1-5; D remains ambiguous. Per germline, CDR1 LNHDA and CDR2 SQIVND (reference sequence). Trimming left V 6 bases short and J 7 bases short, with 10 bases between. CDR3 size: 12 residues. The CDR3 is CASSTLRQPQHF. DNA for the CDR3: TGTGCCAGTAGCACGTTACGGCAGCCCCAGCATTTT.

The gene calls are TRBV19 and TRBJ1-1; D not resolved. From germline, CDR1 is LNHDA and CDR2 SQIVND (reference sequence). Trimming cost V 3 bases and J 1 base, with 9 bases left between them. The CDR3 is made up of 14 amino acids. DNA for the CDR3: TGTGCCAGTAGTATTGGACTCCCGAACACTGAAGCTTTCTTT. Its translation is CASSIGLPNTEAFF.

CDR3 in DNA: TGTGCCAGCGGGCGACCTCGAGCCAGCACAGATACGCAGTATTTT. Encoded protein: CASGRPRASTDTQYF. This chain links TRBV11-3 with TRBJ2-3; no clear D gene. Germline values: CDR1 SGHNT, CDR2 YENEEA. With 8 bases removed from V and 0 bases from J, the gap between germline ends came to 15 bases. The CDR3 sequence is 15 residues long.

The CDR3 is CASAPGLFQETQYF. The DNA of the CDR3 is TGTGCCAGCGCCCCGGGATTATTTCAAGAGACCCAGTACTTC. The genes are TRBV7-8 and TRBJ2-5, with D possibly TRBD2 on 5 matching bases. The CDR3 is made up of 14 amino acids. The V and J ends lost 8 bases and 2 bases respectively, with 15 bases between them. Germline V lookup: CDR1 SGHVS, CDR2 FQNEAQ.

The chain uses TRBV27 and TRBJ2-1; no definite D call. The CDR3 extends over 12 amino acids. Per the germline V gene, CDR1 is MNHEY and CDR2 is SMNVEV (reference sequence). V gave up 3 bases and J gave up 6 bases, with 6 bases separating them. Written as DNA, the CDR3 is TGTGCCAGCAGTTTTGGCGGCAATGAGCAGTTCTTC. Translation gives CASSFGGNEQFF.